A selection of T cell receptor beta chains follows, all from one sample in a study of chemoradiotherapy in HPV16-positive cancers. Profiling relied on immunoSEQ multiplex PCR, and the TCRdb table lists in-frame clones only, not all of them. The sample yields approximately 15,000 clones, around 90% seen once. The sequencing here drew on blood, taken from a patient who underwent chemoradiotherapy. All receptors come from a human donor with HPV-associated anogenital cancer. CDR3s include the opening cysteine and the closing phenylalanine or tryptophan. D genes are given only for firm matches. Only part of the rows carry a size: once, few, many, or a class if the clone is expanded.

j_gene: TRBJ2-5
abundance: NA
v_gene: TRBV4-1
d_gene: TRBD1
CDR3aa: CASSRQGSFQETQYF
CDR3nt: TGCGCCAGCAGCCGACAGGGGAGCTTCCAAGAGACCCAGTACTTC

j_gene: TRBJ1-1
abundance: NA
v_gene: TRBV6-6
d_gene: NA
CDR3aa: CASSYLQGFAEAFF
CDR3nt: TGTGCCAGCAGTTACCTACAGGGTTTCGCTGAAGCTTTCTTT

j_gene: TRBJ1-2
abundance: NA
v_gene: TRBV11-2
d_gene: NA
CDR3aa: CASSLGFAGGYTF
CDR3nt: TGTGCCAGCAGCTTGGGTTTTGCGGGTGGCTACACCTTC

j_gene: TRBJ1-1
abundance: NA
v_gene: TRBV6-4
d_gene: TRBD1
CDR3aa: CASSDSTGYRTEAFF
CDR3nt: TGTGCCAGCAGTGACTCGACAGGGTATAGGACTGAAGCTTTCTTT

j_gene: TRBJ2-1
abundance: NA
v_gene: TRBV5-4
d_gene: TRBD1
CDR3aa: CASSFSQGVHNEQFF
CDR3nt: TGTGCCAGCAGCTTCTCACAGGGGGTCCACAATGAGCAGTTCTTC

j_gene: TRBJ2-7
abundance: NA
v_gene: TRBV13
d_gene: NA
CDR3aa: CASSPTGSGGSYEQYF
CDR3nt: TGTGCCAGCAGCCCTACAGGGAGCGGCGGCTCCTACGAGCAGTACTTC

j_gene: TRBJ1-1
abundance: NA
v_gene: TRBV7-8
d_gene: NA
CDR3aa: CASSLGSPNTEAFF
CDR3nt: TGTGCCAGCAGCTTAGGATCCCCGAACACTGAAGCTTTCTTT

j_gene: TRBJ1-3
abundance: once
v_gene: TRBV4-1
d_gene: NA
CDR3aa: CASSRLGQGENTIYF
CDR3nt: TGCGCCAGCAGCCGCTTAGGGCAGGGAGAGAACACCATATATTTT

j_gene: TRBJ1-1
abundance: NA
v_gene: TRBV5-1
d_gene: NA
CDR3aa: CASSLDPGGPGMAFF
CDR3nt: TGCGCCAGCAGCTTGGATCCCGGGGGGCCGGGGATGGCTTTCTTT

j_gene: TRBJ1-6
abundance: NA
v_gene: TRBV5-6
d_gene: NA
CDR3aa: CASSPLMGSSPLHF
CDR3nt: TGTGCCAGCAGCCCGCTGATGGGGAGTTCACCCCTCCACTTT

j_gene: TRBJ1-1
abundance: NA
v_gene: TRBV13
d_gene: TRBD1
CDR3aa: CASSLGGQGNTEAFF
CDR3nt: TGTGCCAGCAGCTTAGGCGGACAGGGGAACACTGAAGCTTTCTTT

j_gene: TRBJ1-5
abundance: NA
v_gene: TRBV4-1
d_gene: TRBD1
CDR3aa: CASSHPGTVPQPQHF
CDR3nt: TGCGCCAGCAGCCACCCCGGGACAGTCCCTCAGCCCCAGCATTTT

j_gene: TRBJ2-4
abundance: NA
v_gene: TRBV5-8
d_gene: NA
CDR3aa: CASRKRTVGAKNIQYF
CDR3nt: TGTGCCAGCAGAAAGCGGACAGTCGGGGCCAAAAACATTCAGTACTTC

j_gene: TRBJ2-5
abundance: NA
v_gene: TRBV7-2
d_gene: NA
CDR3aa: CASSYQGHSKETQYF
CDR3nt: TGTGCCAGCAGCTATCAGGGACACTCGAAGGAGACCCAGTACTTC

j_gene: TRBJ2-6
abundance: NA
v_gene: TRBV6-7
d_gene: NA
CDR3aa: CASSYGAWEQSRANVLTF
CDR3nt: TGTGCCAGCAGTTATGGAGCGTGGGAACAAAGTCGGGCCAACGTCCTGACTTTC

j_gene: TRBJ1-5
abundance: NA
v_gene: TRBV10-3
d_gene: NA
CDR3aa: CAISAQDNQPQHF
CDR3nt: TGTGCCATCAGTGCACAAGATAATCAGCCCCAGCATTTT

j_gene: TRBJ2-4
abundance: NA
v_gene: TRBV30
d_gene: TRBD2
CDR3aa: CAWSVPVREKLAKNIQYF
CDR3nt: TGTGCCTGGAGTGTCCCGGTGCGGGAGAAACTAGCCAAAAACATTCAGTACTTC

j_gene: TRBJ1-2
abundance: NA
v_gene: TRBV28
d_gene: NA
CDR3aa: CASSLSANYGYTF
CDR3nt: TGTGCCAGCAGTTTAAGTGCTAACTATGGCTACACCTTC

j_gene: TRBJ2-3
abundance: once
v_gene: TRBV18
d_gene: TRBD1
CDR3aa: CASSPRGQGQTDTQYF
CDR3nt: TGTGCCAGCTCACCGCGAGGACAGGGGCAAACAGATACGCAGTATTTT

j_gene: TRBJ2-5
abundance: NA
v_gene: TRBV5-5
d_gene: NA
CDR3aa: CASSADGQTQYF
CDR3nt: TGTGCCAGCAGCGCGGACGGGCAGACCCAGTACTTC

j_gene: TRBJ2-1
abundance: NA
v_gene: TRBV5-1
d_gene: NA
CDR3aa: CASSPDLVNNEQFF
CDR3nt: TGCGCCAGCAGCCCCGATTTAGTGAACAATGAGCAGTTCTTC

j_gene: TRBJ2-7
abundance: NA
v_gene: TRBV15
d_gene: TRBD1
CDR3aa: CATSRDRRQGSYEQYF
CDR3nt: TGTGCCACCAGCAGAGATCGGAGACAGGGCTCCTACGAGCAGTACTTC

j_gene: TRBJ2-5
abundance: NA
v_gene: TRBV30
d_gene: NA
CDR3aa: CAWSVLLGAQYF
CDR3nt: TGTGCCTGGAGTGTTTTGTTGGGGGCCCAGTACTTC

j_gene: TRBJ2-1
abundance: NA
v_gene: TRBV27
d_gene: NA
CDR3aa: CASSPIATSYNEQFF
CDR3nt: TGTGCCAGCAGTCCTATAGCGACCTCCTACAATGAGCAGTTCTTC

j_gene: TRBJ1-1
abundance: NA
v_gene: TRBV5-4
d_gene: TRBD1
CDR3aa: CASSLFGTGGKAFF
CDR3nt: TGTGCCAGCAGCTTGTTCGGGACAGGAGGGAAAGCTTTCTTT

j_gene: TRBJ2-7
abundance: NA
v_gene: TRBV7-9
d_gene: NA
CDR3aa: CASRSTYEQYF
CDR3nt: TGTGCCAGCAGGTCTACCTACGAGCAGTACTTC

j_gene: TRBJ2-2
abundance: NA
v_gene: TRBV5-1
d_gene: NA
CDR3aa: CASSPDRAKTGELFF
CDR3nt: TGCGCCAGCAGCCCGGACAGAGCAAAAACCGGGGAGCTGTTTTTT

j_gene: TRBJ1-1
abundance: NA
v_gene: TRBV29-1
d_gene: NA
CDR3aa: CSVSGNTEAFF
CDR3nt: TGCAGCGTTAGTGGGAACACTGAAGCTTTCTTT

j_gene: TRBJ1-1
abundance: NA
v_gene: TRBV7-9
d_gene: NA
CDR3aa: CASSLVPDRGEAFF
CDR3nt: TGTGCCAGCAGCTTAGTCCCGGACAGAGGGGAAGCTTTCTTT

j_gene: TRBJ2-2
abundance: NA
v_gene: TRBV7-9
d_gene: NA
CDR3aa: CASRFTGTSDGELFF
CDR3nt: TGTGCCAGCAGGTTCACCGGGACTTCTGACGGGGAGCTGTTTTTT

j_gene: TRBJ1-5
abundance: once
v_gene: TRBV28
d_gene: TRBD1
CDR3aa: CASSFLGQGVRQPQHF
CDR3nt: TGTGCCAGCAGTTTCTTGGGACAGGGGGTACGTCAGCCCCAGCATTTT

j_gene: TRBJ1-1
abundance: few
v_gene: TRBV28
d_gene: TRBD1
CDR3aa: CASRPETGGNTEAFF
CDR3nt: TGTGCCAGCAGGCCGGAGACAGGGGGAAACACTGAAGCTTTCTTT

j_gene: TRBJ2-1
abundance: NA
v_gene: TRBV11-3
d_gene: TRBD2
CDR3aa: CASSLLVGSGSSNEQFF
CDR3nt: TGTGCCAGCAGCCTATTAGTCGGGAGCGGGAGCTCTAATGAGCAGTTCTTC

j_gene: TRBJ2-3
abundance: NA
v_gene: TRBV4-2
d_gene: NA
CDR3aa: CASSREGRPFTDTQYF
CDR3nt: TGTGCCAGCAGCCGCGAGGGTCGCCCTTTCACAGATACGCAGTATTTT

j_gene: TRBJ1-5
abundance: NA
v_gene: TRBV27
d_gene: TRBD1
CDR3aa: CASSERTGASNQPQHF
CDR3nt: TGTGCCAGCAGTGAACGGACAGGGGCAAGCAATCAGCCCCAGCATTTT

j_gene: TRBJ1-4
abundance: NA
v_gene: TRBV4-1
d_gene: NA
CDR3aa: CASSQDREFELFF
CDR3nt: TGCGCCAGCAGCCAAGATCGCGAGTTCGAACTGTTTTTT

j_gene: TRBJ2-3
abundance: NA
v_gene: TRBV6-1
d_gene: TRBD2
CDR3aa: CASSEAPSGYMDTQYF
CDR3nt: TGTGCCAGCAGTGAAGCGCCTAGCGGCTACATGGATACGCAGTATTTT

j_gene: TRBJ1-4
abundance: NA
v_gene: TRBV5-1
d_gene: NA
CDR3aa: CASSPGPTNEKLFF
CDR3nt: TGCGCCAGCAGCCCCGGCCCAACTAATGAAAAACTGTTTTTT

j_gene: TRBJ2-7
abundance: NA
v_gene: TRBV5-1
d_gene: NA
CDR3aa: CASSLGWGSYEQYF
CDR3nt: TGCGCCAGCAGCTTGGGGTGGGGGTCCTACGAGCAGTACTTC

j_gene: TRBJ2-3
abundance: NA
v_gene: TRBV28
d_gene: TRBD1
CDR3aa: CASSSAGGRWRGTDTQYF
CDR3nt: TGTGCCAGCAGTTCGGCAGGGGGCCGGTGGCGGGGCACAGATACGCAGTATTTT

j_gene: TRBJ2-2
abundance: NA
v_gene: TRBV19
d_gene: NA
CDR3aa: CASSISVPNTGELFF
CDR3nt: TGTGCCAGTAGTATTAGCGTCCCGAACACCGGGGAGCTGTTTTTT

j_gene: TRBJ2-1
abundance: NA
v_gene: TRBV2
d_gene: TRBD1
CDR3aa: CASSPQGSYNEQFF
CDR3nt: TGTGCCAGCTCACCACAGGGGTCCTACAATGAGCAGTTCTTC

j_gene: TRBJ1-2
abundance: NA
v_gene: TRBV5-1
d_gene: NA
CDR3aa: CASSLEGLYIDGYTF
CDR3nt: TGTGCCAGCAGCTTGGAGGGGCTTTATATCGATGGCTACACCTTC

j_gene: TRBJ2-1
abundance: NA
v_gene: TRBV15
d_gene: NA
CDR3aa: CATSRDRTVNEQFF
CDR3nt: TGTGCCACCAGCAGAGATCGAACGGTCAATGAGCAGTTCTTC

j_gene: TRBJ2-1
abundance: NA
v_gene: TRBV11-3
d_gene: TRBD2
CDR3aa: CASSLLGLGQMQKHNEQFF
CDR3nt: TGTGCCAGCAGCTTATTGGGACTAGGCCAAATGCAGAAACACAATGAGCAGTTCTTC

j_gene: TRBJ2-2
abundance: NA
v_gene: TRBV29-1
d_gene: NA
CDR3aa: CSVGIWTGFSAGVMNTGELFF
CDR3nt: TGCAGCGTTGGAATCTGGACAGGTTTTTCGGCGGGAGTCATGAACACCGGGGAGCTGTTTTTT

j_gene: TRBJ1-1
abundance: NA
v_gene: TRBV10-3
d_gene: NA
CDR3aa: CAISQNTEAFF
CDR3nt: TGTGCCATCAGTCAAAACACTGAAGCTTTCTTT

j_gene: TRBJ2-3
abundance: NA
v_gene: TRBV9
d_gene: NA
CDR3aa: CASSPGGLGGDTQYF
CDR3nt: TGTGCCAGCAGCCCCGGGGGGCTGGGAGGAGATACGCAGTATTTT

j_gene: TRBJ1-2
abundance: NA
v_gene: TRBV19
d_gene: NA
CDR3aa: CASSIDAGNYGYTF
CDR3nt: TGTGCCAGTAGTATAGACGCAGGGAACTATGGCTACACCTTC

j_gene: TRBJ1-2
abundance: NA
v_gene: TRBV29-1
d_gene: NA
CDR3aa: CSVQRDAYGYTF
CDR3nt: TGCAGCGTTCAGCGGGACGCCTATGGCTACACCTTC

j_gene: TRBJ2-6
abundance: NA
v_gene: TRBV10-3
d_gene: NA
CDR3aa: CAISESGRSGANVLTF
CDR3nt: TGTGCCATCAGTGAGTCGGGGCGCTCTGGGGCCAACGTCCTGACTTTC